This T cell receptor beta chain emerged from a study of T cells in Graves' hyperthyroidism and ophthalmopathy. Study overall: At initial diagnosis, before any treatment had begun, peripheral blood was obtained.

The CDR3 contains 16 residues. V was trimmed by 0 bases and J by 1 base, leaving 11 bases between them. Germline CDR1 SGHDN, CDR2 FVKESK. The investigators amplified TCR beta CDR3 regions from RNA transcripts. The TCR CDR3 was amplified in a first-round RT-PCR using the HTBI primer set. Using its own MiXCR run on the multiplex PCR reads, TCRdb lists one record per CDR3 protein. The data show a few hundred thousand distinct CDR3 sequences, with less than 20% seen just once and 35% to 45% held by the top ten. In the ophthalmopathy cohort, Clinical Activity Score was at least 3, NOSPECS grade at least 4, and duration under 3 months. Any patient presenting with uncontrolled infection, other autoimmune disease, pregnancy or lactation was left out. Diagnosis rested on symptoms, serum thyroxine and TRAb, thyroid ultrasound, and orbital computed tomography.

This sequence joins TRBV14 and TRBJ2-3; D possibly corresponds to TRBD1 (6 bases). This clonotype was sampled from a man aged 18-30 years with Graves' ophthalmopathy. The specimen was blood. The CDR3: CASSQEGQGRTDTQYF. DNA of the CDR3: TGTGCCAGCAGCCAAGAAGGGCAGGGGCGCACAGATACGCAGTATTTT.